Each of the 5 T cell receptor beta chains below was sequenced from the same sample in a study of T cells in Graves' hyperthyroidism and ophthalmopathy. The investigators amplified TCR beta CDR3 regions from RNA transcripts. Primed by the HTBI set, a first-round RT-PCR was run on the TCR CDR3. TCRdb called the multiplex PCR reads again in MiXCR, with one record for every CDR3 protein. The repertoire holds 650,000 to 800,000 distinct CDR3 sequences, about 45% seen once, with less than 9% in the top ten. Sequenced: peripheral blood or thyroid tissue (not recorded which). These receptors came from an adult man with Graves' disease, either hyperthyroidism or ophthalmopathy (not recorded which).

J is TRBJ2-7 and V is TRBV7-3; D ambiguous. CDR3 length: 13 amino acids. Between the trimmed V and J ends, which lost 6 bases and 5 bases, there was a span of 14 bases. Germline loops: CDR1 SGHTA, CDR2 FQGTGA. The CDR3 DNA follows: TGTGCCAGCAGTTCGGAATCAGTAAACGAGCAGTACTTC. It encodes CASSSESVNEQYF.

The chain's CDR3 is CAHWGRERDEQYF. The CDR3 DNA follows: TGTGCCCACTGGGGCCGGGAGAGGGATGAGCAGTACTTC. The rearrangement uses TRBV2 and TRBJ2-7, with D perhaps matching TRBD2 (6 bases). The CDR3 has 13 residues. Trimming removed 11 bases from V and 7 bases from J, with 21 bases in between. Per germline, CDR1 SNHLY and CDR2 FYNNEI. Full variable domain (rest looked up from reference TRBV2 and TRBJ2-7): EPEVTQTPSHQVTQMGQEVILRCVPISNHLYFYWYRQILGQKVEFLVSFYNNEISEKSEIFDDQFSVERPDGSNFTLKIRSTKLEDSAMYFCAHWGRERDEQYFGPGTRLTVT.

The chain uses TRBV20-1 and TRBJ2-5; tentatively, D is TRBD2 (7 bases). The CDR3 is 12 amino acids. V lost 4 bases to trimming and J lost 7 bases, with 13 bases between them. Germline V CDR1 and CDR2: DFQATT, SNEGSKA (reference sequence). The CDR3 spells CSATRGGATQYF. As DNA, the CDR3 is TGCAGTGCTACCCGAGGGGGGGCGACCCAGTACTTC.

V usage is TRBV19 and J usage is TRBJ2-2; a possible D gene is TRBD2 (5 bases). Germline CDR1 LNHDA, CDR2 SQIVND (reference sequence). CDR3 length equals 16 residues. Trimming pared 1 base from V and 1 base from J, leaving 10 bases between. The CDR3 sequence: CASSIGGPRNTGELFF. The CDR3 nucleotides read TGTGCCAGTAGTATAGGAGGGCCACGGAACACCGGGGAGCTGTTTTTT.

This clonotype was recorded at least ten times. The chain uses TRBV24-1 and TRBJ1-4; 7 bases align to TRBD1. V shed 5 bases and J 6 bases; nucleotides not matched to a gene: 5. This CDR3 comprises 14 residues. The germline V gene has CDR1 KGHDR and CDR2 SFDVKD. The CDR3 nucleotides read TGTGCCACCAGTGGGGGGGGGACAGATGAAAAACTGTTTTTT. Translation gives CATSGGGTDEKLFF.